The subject of this entry is one T cell receptor beta chain. This clone was detected only a few times. Its target antigen remains unknown. The input lacks base qualities; no much larger clone sits a single base away. The trial excluded patients who had a history of autoimmune disease or were on systemic immunosuppression. Peripheral blood for TCR sequencing was collected from all dose cohorts at baseline, on cycle 4 day 1, and on cycle 7 day 1. Samples were obtained from an open-label, multicenter, first-in-human phase I dose-escalation trial of ivuxolimab. Adults with locally advanced or metastatic melanoma, renal cell carcinoma, hepatocellular carcinoma or head and neck squamous cell carcinoma were enrolled in the trial. Before TCR sequencing, CD4+ and CD8+ T cells were separately sorted from peripheral blood. V loses 2 bases, J loses 6 bases, and the germline ends lie 7 bases apart. Per the germline V gene, SNHLY is the CDR1 and FYNNEI is the CDR2. From cysteine to phenylalanine, the CDR3 is 13 amino acids long. This entry keeps only the CDR3 DNA: 39 bases, framed from base 1.

This sample stems from a study of OX40 agonist ivuxolimab in advanced cancers. A note on the overall study: Ivuxolimab was a fully human IgG2 agonistic monoclonal antibody targeting the costimulatory receptor OX40 (CD134). Intravenous ivuxolimab was administered to patients every 2 weeks at six dose levels: 0.01, 0.1, 0.3, 1.5, 3 and 10 mg/kg. Peripheral TCRbeta sequencing was intended to test whether TCR sequence diversity was altered and clonal T-cell expansion was caused by ivuxolimab. Three dose-escalation patients achieved partial responses, one with hepatocellular carcinoma and two with cutaneous melanoma. In the dose-escalation cohort, over 65% of patients were male, and the mean age was approximately 64 years, with a range of roughly 20 to 80. Of the approximately 54 dose-escalation patients, hepatocellular carcinoma was present in about 19, melanoma in around 15, renal cell carcinoma in 9 and head and neck cancer in 9. The paper covers the monotherapy dose-escalation part of the phase I ivuxolimab trial, which included N of about 50 patients. Prior anti-PD-1, anti-PD-L1 or anti-CTLA-4 therapy was permitted, and approximately 42% of dose-escalation patients had received checkpoint inhibitors. Results the study describes overall, beyond this receptor: After ivuxolimab, expanded clones were on average more numerous among CD8+ T cells than among CD4+ T cells. Partial responders in the 0.1-3.0 mg/kg groups had among the lowest normalized peripheral clonal expansion, especially among CD8+ T cells. Low levels of normalized T-cell clonal expansion were also seen in some patients who did not respond. The antigen specificity of the clonally expanded peripheral T cells was not determined. At doses from 0.1 to 3.0 mg/kg, clonal expansion was seen in both CD4+ and CD8+ blood T cells between baseline and week 6.

To sequence the TCRbeta CDR3 region, genomic DNA was isolated from the sorted cells. The immunoSEQ Assay was used to sequence the TCRbeta CDR3 regions. TCRdb holds this immuneACCESS table with in-frame rearrangements only. Some clones are missing; in checked studies, unresolved V genes explain under half, and the rest has no known cause. This sample holds around 100,000 clones; around 90% were observed only once. Around 0.16% of the sample belongs to the ten largest clones. The sequence links TRBV2 to TRBJ2-2; the D gene remains uncertain. This sequence originates from an adult with an advanced solid tumor such as melanoma, head and neck, liver or kidney cancer. The input for sequencing was CD4+ or CD8+ T cells sorted from blood, taken in a trial of the OX40 agonist ivuxolimab. The nucleotides are TGTGCCAGCAGTGAATTAGGGTCCGGGGAGCTGTTTTTT. It translates as CASSELGSGELFF.